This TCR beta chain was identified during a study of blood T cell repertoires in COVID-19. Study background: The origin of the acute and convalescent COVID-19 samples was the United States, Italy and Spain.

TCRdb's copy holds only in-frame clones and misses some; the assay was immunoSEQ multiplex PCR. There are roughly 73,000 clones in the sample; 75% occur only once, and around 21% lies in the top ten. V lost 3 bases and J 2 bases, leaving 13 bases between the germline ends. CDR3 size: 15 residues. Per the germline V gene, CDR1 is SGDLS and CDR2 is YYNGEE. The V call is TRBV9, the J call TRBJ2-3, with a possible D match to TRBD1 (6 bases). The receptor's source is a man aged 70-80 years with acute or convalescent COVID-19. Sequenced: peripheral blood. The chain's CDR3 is CASSALTGTTDTQYF. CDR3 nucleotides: TGTGCCAGCAGCGCACTTACAGGGACCACAGATACGCAGTATTTT.